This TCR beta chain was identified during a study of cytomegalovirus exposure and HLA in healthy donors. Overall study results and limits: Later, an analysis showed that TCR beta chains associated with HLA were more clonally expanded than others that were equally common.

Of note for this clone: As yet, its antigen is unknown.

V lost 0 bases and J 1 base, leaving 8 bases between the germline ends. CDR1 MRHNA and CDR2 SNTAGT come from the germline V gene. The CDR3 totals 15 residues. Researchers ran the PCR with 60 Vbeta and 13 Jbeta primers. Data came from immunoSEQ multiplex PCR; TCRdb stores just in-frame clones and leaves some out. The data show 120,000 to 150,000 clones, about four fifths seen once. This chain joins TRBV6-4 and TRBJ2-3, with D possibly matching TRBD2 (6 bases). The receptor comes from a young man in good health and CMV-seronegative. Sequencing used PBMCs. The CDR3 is CASSDSPSGTDTQYF. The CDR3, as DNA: TGTGCCAGCAGTGACTCCCCTAGCGGCACAGATACGCAGTATTTT.